This T cell receptor beta chain was found in a study of human CD8 memory T cell subsets. This clonotype was counted only a few times. Its antigen is unidentified. Total RNA was taken from about 140,000 sorted CD8+ T cells, in duplicate, per subset. Production of TCR beta libraries used UMI-labeled 5' RACE as the method. Per the authors' pipeline: Libraries were built for TCR beta, and each one held between 3,000 and 18,000 functional CDR3 beta clonotypes. TCRdb re-called the 5' RACE reads through MiXCR, storing one row per CDR3 protein. Clone size and V and J calls follow TCRdb, not the original study. The data show fewer than 8,500 distinct CDR3 sequences, 3.9% seen once. General study findings and limits: The study found similarly high diversity in stem-like memory and precursor exhausted T cells, unlike effector memory cells.

Sample: CD8+ T cells from PBMCs. The TCR originated in a human donor in good health.

The CDR3 reads CASSEEGAQPYEQYF. The CDR3 nucleotides are TGTGCCAGTAGCGAGGAGGGGGCCCAACCCTACGAGCAGTACTTC. The chain is built from TRBV19 and TRBJ2-7; TRBD1 is a possible D gene (7 bases). Germline lookup yields CDR1 LNHDA and CDR2 SQIVND (reference sequence). The CDR3 has 15 residues. V lost 6 bases to trimming and J lost 2 bases, with 17 bases between them.